This T cell receptor (beta chain) derives from a study of control samples from healthy donors and cancer patients. V shed 2 bases, J shed 8 bases, and the junction held 9 bases outside the gene matches. This CDR3 region has 16 residues. The germline V gene has CDR1 MNHEY and CDR2 SMNVEV (reference sequence). Method: immunoSEQ multiplex PCR; TCRdb's copy keeps in-frame clones and lacks some. The sample holds roughly 100,000 clones, roughly 89% seen once. This TCR was sampled from a man aged 55 to 70 with lung cancer. The sequenced sample consisted of PBMCs. The V call is TRBV27, the J call TRBJ1-2; 12 nucleotides match TRBD1. The CDR3 DNA reads as TGTGCCAGCAGTTTAATGGGGACAGGGGGCTTGGAGGGCTACACCTTC. Protein: CASSLMGTGGLEGYTF.